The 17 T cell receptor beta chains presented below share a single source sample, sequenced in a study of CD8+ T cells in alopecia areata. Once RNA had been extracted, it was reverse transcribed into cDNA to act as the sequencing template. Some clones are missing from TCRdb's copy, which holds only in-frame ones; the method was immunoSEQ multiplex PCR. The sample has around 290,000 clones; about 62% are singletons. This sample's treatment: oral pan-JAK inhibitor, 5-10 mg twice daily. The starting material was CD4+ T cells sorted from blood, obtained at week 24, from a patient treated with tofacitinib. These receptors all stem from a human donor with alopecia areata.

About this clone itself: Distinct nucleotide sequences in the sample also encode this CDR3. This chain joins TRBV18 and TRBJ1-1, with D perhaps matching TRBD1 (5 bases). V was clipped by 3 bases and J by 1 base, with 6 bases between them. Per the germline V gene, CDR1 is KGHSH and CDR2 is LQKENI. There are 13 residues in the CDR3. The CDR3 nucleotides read TGTGCCAGCTCACCTACAGGGAACACTGAAGCTTTCTTT. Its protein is CASSPTGNTEAFF.

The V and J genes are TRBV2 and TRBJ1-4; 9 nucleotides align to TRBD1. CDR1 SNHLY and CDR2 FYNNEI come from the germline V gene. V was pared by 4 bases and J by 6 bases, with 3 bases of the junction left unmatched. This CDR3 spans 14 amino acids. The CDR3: CASSGGTGHEKLFF. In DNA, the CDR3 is TGTGCCAGCAGTGGCGGGACAGGGCATGAAAAACTGTTTTTT.

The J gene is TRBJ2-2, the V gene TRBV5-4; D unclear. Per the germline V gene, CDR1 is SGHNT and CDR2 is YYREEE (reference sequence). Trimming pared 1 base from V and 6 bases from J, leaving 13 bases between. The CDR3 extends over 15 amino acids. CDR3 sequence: CASSLRQPTAGELFF. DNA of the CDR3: TGTGCCAGCAGCTTGCGGCAGCCCACGGCCGGGGAGCTGTTTTTT. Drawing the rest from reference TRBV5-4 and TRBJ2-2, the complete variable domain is ETGVTQSPTHLIKTRGQQVTLRCSSQSGHNTVSWYQQALGQGPQFIFQYYREEENGRGNFPPRFSGLQFPNYSSELNVNALELDDSALYLCASSLRQPTAGELFFGEGSRLTVL.

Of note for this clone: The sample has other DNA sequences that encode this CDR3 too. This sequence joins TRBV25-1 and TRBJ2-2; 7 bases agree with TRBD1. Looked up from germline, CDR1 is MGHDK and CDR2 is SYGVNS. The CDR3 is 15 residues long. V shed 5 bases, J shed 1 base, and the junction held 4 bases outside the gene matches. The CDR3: CASSPRTGNTGELFF. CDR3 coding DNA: TGTGCCAGCAGTCCTAGGACAGGGAACACCGGGGAGCTGTTTTTT.

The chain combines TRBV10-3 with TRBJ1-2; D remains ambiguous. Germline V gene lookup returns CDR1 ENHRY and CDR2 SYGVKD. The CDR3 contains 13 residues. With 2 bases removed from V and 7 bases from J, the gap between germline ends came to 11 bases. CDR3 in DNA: TGTGCCATCAGTGAGGGTGGGGAGTCTGGCTACACCTTC. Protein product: CAISEGGESGYTF.

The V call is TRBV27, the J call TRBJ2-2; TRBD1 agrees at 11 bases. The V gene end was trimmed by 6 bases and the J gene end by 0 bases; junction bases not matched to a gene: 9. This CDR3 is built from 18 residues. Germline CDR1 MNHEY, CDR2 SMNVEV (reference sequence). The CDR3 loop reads CASRTGTGGTANTGELFF. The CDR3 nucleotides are TGTGCCAGCAGAACCGGGACAGGGGGAACCGCGAACACCGGGGAGCTGTTTTTT.

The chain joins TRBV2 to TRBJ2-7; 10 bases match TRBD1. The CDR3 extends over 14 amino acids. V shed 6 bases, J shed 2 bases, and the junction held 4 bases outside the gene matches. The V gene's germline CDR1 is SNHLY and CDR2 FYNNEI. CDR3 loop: CASRDGQGAYEQYF. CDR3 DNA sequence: TGTGCCAGCAGGGACGGACAGGGGGCCTACGAGCAGTACTTC.

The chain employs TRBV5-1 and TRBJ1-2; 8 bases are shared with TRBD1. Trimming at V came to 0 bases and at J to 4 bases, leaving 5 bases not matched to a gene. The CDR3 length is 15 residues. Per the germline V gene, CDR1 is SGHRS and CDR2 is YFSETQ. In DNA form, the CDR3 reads TGCGCCAGCAGCTTGGAAGGACAGGGCGGCTATGGCTACACCTTC. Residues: CASSLEGQGGYGYTF.

The CDR3 loop is CASSLAAGGSSYEQYF. The CDR3 coding sequence is TGTGCCAGCAGCTTGGCCGCGGGGGGAAGCTCCTACGAGCAGTACTTC. V usage is TRBV5-4 and J usage is TRBJ2-7; 8 bases fit TRBD2. This CDR3 has 16 amino acids. Germline values: CDR1 SGHNT, CDR2 YYREEE (reference sequence). J was trimmed by 0 bases and V by 0 bases; bases with no gene match: 5.

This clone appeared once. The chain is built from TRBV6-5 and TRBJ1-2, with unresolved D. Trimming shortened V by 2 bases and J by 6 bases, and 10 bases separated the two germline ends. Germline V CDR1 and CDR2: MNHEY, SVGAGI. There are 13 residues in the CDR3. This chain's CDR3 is CASSYGRGNGYTF. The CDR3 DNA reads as TGTGCCAGCAGTTACGGCAGAGGGAATGGCTACACCTTC.

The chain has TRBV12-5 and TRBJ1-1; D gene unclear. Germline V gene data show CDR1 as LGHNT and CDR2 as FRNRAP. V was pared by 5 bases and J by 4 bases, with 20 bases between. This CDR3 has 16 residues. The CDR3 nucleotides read TGTGCTAGTGGTCCCCCGCCGGCCTTTGGAGTCACTGAAGCTTTCTTT. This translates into CASGPPPAFGVTEAFF.

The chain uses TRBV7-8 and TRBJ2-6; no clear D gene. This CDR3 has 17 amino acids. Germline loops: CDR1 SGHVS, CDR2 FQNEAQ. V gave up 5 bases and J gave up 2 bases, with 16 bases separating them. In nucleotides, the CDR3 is TGTGCCAGCAGCCCCTCCGGGCTTCTAGCTGGGGCCAACGTCCTGACTTTC. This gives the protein CASSPSGLLAGANVLTF.

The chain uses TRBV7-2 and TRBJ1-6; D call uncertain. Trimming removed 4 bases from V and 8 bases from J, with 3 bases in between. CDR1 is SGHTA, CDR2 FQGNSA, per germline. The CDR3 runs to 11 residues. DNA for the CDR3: TGTGCCAGCAGCTCCGATTCACCCCTCCACTTT. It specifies CASSSDSPLHF. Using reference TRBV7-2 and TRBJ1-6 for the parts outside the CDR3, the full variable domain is GAGVSQSPSNKVTEKGKDVELRCDPISGHTALYWYRQSLGQGLEFLIYFQGNSAPDKSGLPSDRFSAERTGGSVSTLTIQRTQQEDSAVYLCASSSDSPLHFGNGTRLTVT.

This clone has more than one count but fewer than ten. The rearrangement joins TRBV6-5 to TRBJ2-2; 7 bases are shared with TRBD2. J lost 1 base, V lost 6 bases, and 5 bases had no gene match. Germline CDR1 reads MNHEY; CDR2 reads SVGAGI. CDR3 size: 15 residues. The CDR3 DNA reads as TGTGCCAGCAGACTAGCTAGCGGGAACACCGGGGAGCTGTTTTTT. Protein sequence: CASRLASGNTGELFF.

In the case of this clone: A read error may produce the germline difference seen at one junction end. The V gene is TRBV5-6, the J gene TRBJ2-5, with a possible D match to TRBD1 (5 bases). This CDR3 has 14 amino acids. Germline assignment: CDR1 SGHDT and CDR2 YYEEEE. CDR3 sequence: CASSVRQRQETQYF. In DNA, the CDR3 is TGTGCCAGCAGCGTCAGACAGAGACAAGAAACCCAGTACTTC.

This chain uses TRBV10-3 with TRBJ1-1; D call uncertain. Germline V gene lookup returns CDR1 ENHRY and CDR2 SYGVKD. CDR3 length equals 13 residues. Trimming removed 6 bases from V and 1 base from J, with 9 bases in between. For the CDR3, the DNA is TGTGCCATCAGCACTTCCGAGAACACTGAAGCTTTCTTT. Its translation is CAISTSENTEAFF.

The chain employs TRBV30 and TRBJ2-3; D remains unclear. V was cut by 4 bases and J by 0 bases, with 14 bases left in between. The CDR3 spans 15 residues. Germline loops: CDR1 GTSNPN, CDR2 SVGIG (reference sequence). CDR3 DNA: TGTGCCTGGACTCGCGAGCACATTAGCACAGATACGCAGTATTTT. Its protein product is CAWTREHISTDTQYF.